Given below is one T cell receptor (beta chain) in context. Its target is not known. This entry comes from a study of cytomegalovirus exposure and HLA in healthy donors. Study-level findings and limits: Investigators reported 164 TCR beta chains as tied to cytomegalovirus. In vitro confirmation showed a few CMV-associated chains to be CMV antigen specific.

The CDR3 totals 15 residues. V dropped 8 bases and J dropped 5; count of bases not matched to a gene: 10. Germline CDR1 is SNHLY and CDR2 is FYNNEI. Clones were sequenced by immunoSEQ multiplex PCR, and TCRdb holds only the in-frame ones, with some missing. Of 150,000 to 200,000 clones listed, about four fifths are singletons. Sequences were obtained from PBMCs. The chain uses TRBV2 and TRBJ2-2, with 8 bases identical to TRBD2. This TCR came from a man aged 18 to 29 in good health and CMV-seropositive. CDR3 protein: CASGELAGYTGELFF. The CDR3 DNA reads TGTGCCAGCGGCGAGTTAGCGGGATATACCGGGGAGCTGTTTTTT.